Listed here are 29 T cell receptor beta chains from one sample, sequenced in a study of blood T cell repertoires in COVID-19. Assay: immunoSEQ multiplex PCR; the TCRdb copy retains only in-frame clones and omits some. Among about 140,000 clones, 80% to 85% were seen once, and the ten largest hold about 4%. Material: peripheral blood. Receptors originate from a woman of 80 years or more with acute or convalescent COVID-19.

This clone showed up just once. V gene TRBV20-1 combines with J gene TRBJ1-2; D not certain. The V gene's germline CDR1 is DFQATT and CDR2 SNEGSKA (reference sequence). The length of the CDR3 is 11 residues. With 5 bases removed from V and 0 bases from J, the gap between germline ends came to 4 bases. The CDR3 loop is CSALANYGYTF. In nucleotides, the CDR3 is TGCAGTGCTCTAGCTAACTATGGCTACACCTTC.

The gene calls are TRBV5-1 and TRBJ2-7, with TRBD1 matching over 9 bases. J gave up 2 bases and V 5 bases, and 5 bases lay outside the gene matches. Per the germline V gene, CDR1 is SGHRS and CDR2 is YFSETQ. This CDR3 comprises 14 residues. CDR3 coding DNA: TGCGCCAGCAGTGATACAGGGGGCCCCTACGAGCAGTACTTC. Protein sequence: CASSDTGGPYEQYF.

The genes are TRBV19 and TRBJ2-4, with TRBD2 matching over 12 bases. There are 15 residues in the CDR3. Germline loops: CDR1 LNHDA, CDR2 SQIVND (reference sequence). J was trimmed by 8 bases and V by 5 bases; bases with no gene match: 7. CDR3 DNA sequence: TGTGCCAGTAGTTTCTCTAGCGGGAGGGGGGACATTCAGTACTTC. This encodes CASSFSSGRGDIQYF. The full variable domain, with the rest looked up from reference TRBV19 and TRBJ2-4, is DGGITQSPKYLFRKEGQNVTLSCEQNLNHDAMYWYRQDPGQGLRLIYYSQIVNDFQKGDIAEGYSVSREKKESFPLTVTSAQKNPTAFYLCASSFSSGRGDIQYFGAGTRLSVL.

The gene calls are TRBV27 and TRBJ2-3; D not certain. Germline CDR1 is MNHEY and CDR2 is SMNVEV (reference sequence). V lost 4 bases and J 5 bases, leaving 16 bases between the germline ends. The CDR3 extends over 15 amino acids. CDR3: CASSSRSRMEDTQYF. CDR3 in DNA: TGTGCCAGCAGTTCCCGCAGCAGGATGGAAGATACGCAGTATTTT.

The chain is built from TRBV7-2 and TRBJ2-3, with TRBD1 matching 7 bases. The CDR3 consists of 15 residues. Losses at the gene ends were 5 bases for V and 2 bases for J; bases not matched to a gene: 7. Germline lookup yields CDR1 SGHTA and CDR2 FQGNSA. CDR3 sequence reads: CASSETGINTDTQYF. The CDR3 region has the DNA TGTGCCAGCAGCGAGACAGGGATTAACACAGATACGCAGTATTTT.

This clone was seen a handful of times. The chain employs TRBV20-1 and TRBJ1-1; D is unclear. V lost 3 bases to trimming and J lost 4 bases, with 9 bases between them. This CDR3 comprises 12 residues. CDR1 DFQATT and CDR2 SNEGSKA come from the germline V gene (reference sequence). The CDR3, as DNA: TGCAGTGCTAGTGGAACCGGCACTGAAGCTTTCTTT. This codes for CSASGTGTEAFF.

This rearrangement joins TRBV14 to TRBJ2-5; TRBD2 is a possible D gene (6 bases). Looked up from germline, CDR1 is SGHDN and CDR2 is FVKESK. This CDR3 has 16 amino acids. Trimming stripped 3 bases from V and 3 bases from J, with 17 bases between. CDR3 DNA sequence: TGTGCCAGCAGCCAGCCGGGACCCAGGAGGGAAGAGACCCAGTACTTC. Its protein product is CASSQPGPRREETQYF.

The chain joins TRBV2 to TRBJ2-1; TRBD2 might be the D (6 bases). The V end lost 10 bases, the J end lost 7 bases, and 14 bases lay between the germline ends. The CDR3 runs 12 residues. Germline V CDR1 and CDR2: SNHLY, FYNNEI. CDR3 bases: TGTGCCACCGTGGGCGGGACGAATGAGCAGTTCTTC. This sequence encodes CATVGGTNEQFF.

The chain recombines TRBV5-4 with TRBJ2-2; TRBD2 matches at 7 bases. V was clipped by 4 bases and J by 7 bases; unmatched bases: 16. The CDR3 runs to 17 residues. Germline V gene data show CDR1 as SGHNT and CDR2 as YYREEE (reference sequence). CDR3 nucleotides: TGTGCCAGCAGCCCTCCGGCAGCGGGGCCTCCTGGCGGGGAGCTGTTTTTT. This codes for CASSPPAAGPPGGELFF. The full variable domain, with the rest looked up from reference TRBV5-4 and TRBJ2-2, is ETGVTQSPTHLIKTRGQQVTLRCSSQSGHNTVSWYQQALGQGPQFIFQYYREEENGRGNFPPRFSGLQFPNYSSELNVNALELDDSALYLCASSPPAAGPPGGELFFGEGSRLTVL.

V usage is TRBV27 and J usage is TRBJ2-7; D is unclear. V was clipped by 0 bases and J by 7 bases, with 19 bases between them. The CDR3 has 16 amino acids. Germline V gives CDR1 MNHEY, CDR2 SMNVEV (reference sequence). CDR3: CASSLSWLEISREQYF. CDR3 in DNA: TGTGCCAGCAGTTTATCCTGGCTAGAGATATCGAGAGAGCAGTACTTC.

The J gene is TRBJ1-3, the V gene TRBV4-1; TRBD1 might be the D (6 bases). This CDR3 region has 16 residues. Germline CDR1 reads MGHRA; CDR2 reads YSYEKL. The ends were cut back, 4 bases at V and 5 bases at J, with 18 bases in the middle. The CDR3 DNA reads TGCGCCAGCAGCCCTCTCCTCGGACAGACAAGAAACACCATATATTTT. It specifies CASSPLLGQTRNTIYF.

This chain joins TRBV29-1 and TRBJ2-1, with D unresolved. V was trimmed by 0 bases and J by 3 bases, leaving 3 bases between them. CDR1 is SQVTM and CDR2 is ANQGSEA in the germline V gene. The CDR3 runs to 12 residues. As DNA, the CDR3 is TGCAGCGTTGAAGATCGCTACAATGAGCAGTTCTTC. It translates to CSVEDRYNEQFF.

CDR3: CASSPIDRGPNTGELFF. CDR3 nucleotide sequence: TGTGCCAGCTCACCCATAGACAGGGGCCCGAACACCGGGGAGCTGTTTTTT. The V gene is TRBV18, the J gene TRBJ2-2, with 8 bases identical to TRBD1. After removal of 3 bases from V and 0 bases from J, the junction contained 6 bases not matched to a gene. The CDR3 has 17 amino acids. CDR1 and CDR2 from the germline V gene are KGHSH and LQKENI. The whole variable domain, remainder taken from reference TRBV18 and TRBJ2-2, is NAGVMQNPRHLVRRRGQEARLRCSPMKGHSHVYWYRQLPEEGLKFMVYLQKENIIDESGMPKERFSAEFPKEGPSILRIQQVVRGDSAAYFCASSPIDRGPNTGELFFGEGSRLTVL.

The genes are TRBV27 and TRBJ1-5; 11 bases line up with TRBD1. Germline CDR1 reads MNHEY; CDR2 reads SMNVEV (reference sequence). The CDR3 loop spans 15 amino acids. Germline trimming cut 6 bases from V and 6 bases from J; bases unmatched to any gene: 7. The CDR3 loop reads CASSWAGTGGQPQHF. Written as DNA, the CDR3 is TGTGCCAGCAGCTGGGCCGGGACAGGGGGTCAGCCCCAGCATTTT.

The CDR3 nucleotides read TGTGCCAGCAGACGTGGCTTTCAGGGAGGTTCACCCCTCCACTTT. This codes for CASRRGFQGGSPLHF. J is TRBJ1-6 and V is TRBV28; D perhaps matches TRBD1 (5 bases). Germline V lookup: CDR1 MDHEN, CDR2 SYDVKM. V lost 6 bases and J 9 bases, leaving 18 bases between the germline ends. The CDR3 runs 15 residues.

The V call is TRBV19, the J call TRBJ2-6; D unclear. CDR3 length equals 14 residues. V was cut by 10 bases and J by 3 bases, with 13 bases left in between. Germline-derived CDR1 and CDR2 are LNHDA and SQIVND (reference sequence). Written as DNA, the CDR3 is TGTGCCACCCACTCTCCGGGTGGGGCCAACGTCCTGACTTTC. Translating gives CATHSPGGANVLTF.

Comment on this clone: The sample holds other DNA sequences that translate to the same CDR3. V and J are TRBV7-2 and TRBJ2-3, with 11 bases aligning to TRBD2. The CDR3 contains 16 residues. In germline, CDR1 is SGHTA, CDR2 FQGNSA. J gave up 3 bases and V 5 bases, and 7 bases lay outside the gene matches. CDR3 sequence (DNA): TGTGCCAGCAGCCTAGGGCTAGCGGGAGGAACAGATACGCAGTATTTT. Protein: CASSLGLAGGTDTQYF.

A few counts support this clone. The chain recombines TRBV5-1 with TRBJ2-4; no clear D gene. The germline CDR1 and CDR2 sequences are SGHRS and YFSETQ. V gave up 0 bases and J gave up 6 bases, with 10 bases separating them. This CDR3 is built from 14 residues. This CDR3 reads CASSLDLSGNIQYF. CDR3 bases: TGCGCCAGCAGCTTGGACCTAAGTGGAAACATTCAGTACTTC.

This chain's CDR3 is CASSHFLAERLYGYTF. CDR3 bases: TGTGCCAGCAGCCATTTCTTGGCAGAGAGGCTCTATGGCTACACCTTC. The chain combines TRBV11-2 with TRBJ1-2; D call uncertain. CDR1 is SGHAT and CDR2 is FQNNGV in the germline V gene. V was shortened by 5 bases and J by 4 bases, with 20 bases between the two germline ends. The CDR3 extends over 16 amino acids.

The CDR3 DNA reads TGTGCCAGCAGCCCCCATAACAGGGTTGAGCCCCAGCATTTT. It yields the protein CASSPHNRVEPQHF. The chain recombines TRBV21-1 with TRBJ1-5; no check of the table's D call, TRBD1, against the DNA was made. TRBV21-1 is classified as a pseudogene. The CDR3 contains 14 residues.

The chain is built from TRBV11-2 and TRBJ2-7; 7 positions match TRBD2. In germline, CDR1 is SGHAT, CDR2 FQNNGV. Germline trimming cut 2 bases from V and 7 bases from J; bases unmatched to any gene: 11. The CDR3 runs 15 residues. As DNA, the CDR3 is TGTGCCAGCAGCTTATCCGTTTCGGGGGGTCGGGAGCAGTACTTC. Protein product: CASSLSVSGGREQYF.

The V call is TRBV10-3, the J call TRBJ2-5; a possible D gene is TRBD1 (5 bases). The germline CDR1 and CDR2 sequences are ENHRY and SYGVKD. The CDR3 consists of 15 residues. Between the trimmed V and J ends, which lost 7 bases and 0 bases, there was a span of 15 bases. The chain's CDR3 is CAIIQYRRYQETQYF. In DNA, the CDR3 is TGTGCCATCATTCAGTACAGGCGCTACCAAGAGACCCAGTACTTC.

This clone was detected only once. This rearrangement joins TRBV18 to TRBJ1-3, with TRBD1 matching over 8 bases. Germline CDR1 and CDR2: KGHSH and LQKENI. This CDR3 contains 13 residues. Unmatched junction bases numbered 3, after V lost 6 bases and J lost 5 bases. In DNA, the CDR3 is TGTGCCAGCTCGACAGGGGTTAGAAACACCATATATTTT. It codes for CASSTGVRNTIYF.

This clone appeared a few times. This chain connects TRBV7-4 to TRBJ1-5; D is perhaps TRBD1 (6 bases). Germline V lookup: CDR1 SGHVT, CDR2 SQSDAQ. The CDR3 length is 15 residues. The V end lost 2 bases, the J end lost 2 bases, and 10 bases lay between the germline ends. The CDR3 nucleotides read TGTGCCAGCAGCTTACGCAGGGGCTGCAATCAGCCCCAGCATTTT. It encodes CASSLRRGCNQPQHF.

This clone was recorded only once. The chain carries TRBV24-1 and TRBJ1-5; D is ambiguous. The CDR3 extends over 14 amino acids. Germline V gene lookup returns CDR1 KGHDR and CDR2 SFDVKD. V gave up 4 bases and J gave up 4 bases, with 10 bases separating them. The CDR3 DNA reads TGTGCCACCAGTGACTACAGAAGTAATCAGCCCCAGCATTTT. This gives the protein CATSDYRSNQPQHF.

The chain links TRBV4-1 to TRBJ1-6, with D perhaps TRBD1 (6 bases). Trimming cost V 3 bases and J 9 bases, with 21 bases left between them. The CDR3 sequence is 17 residues long. Germline lookup yields CDR1 MGHRA and CDR2 YSYEKL. The CDR3 region has the DNA TGCGCCAGCAGCCACCATCAGGGGAGGGCCCGGGGTTCACCCCTCCACTTT. Its protein product is CASSHHQGRARGSPLHF.

This clone was found a few times. The V call is TRBV10-2, the J call TRBJ2-1, with D tentatively TRBD2 (5 bases). Trimming shortened V by 9 bases and J by 3 bases, and 15 bases separated the two germline ends. Germline CDR1 is WSHSY and CDR2 is SAAADI. CDR3 length: 14 amino acids. CDR3 DNA: TGCGCCAGTTTTGAGGGATCCTACTACAATGAGCAGTTCTTC. It encodes CASFEGSYYNEQFF.

The chain employs TRBV5-1 and TRBJ2-1; 12 nucleotides line up with TRBD2. Germline CDR1 is SGHRS and CDR2 is YFSETQ. Unmatched junction bases numbered 11, after V lost 0 bases and J lost 4 bases. The CDR3 consists of 19 residues. The CDR3 sequence: CASSLAASGGAGGYNEQFF. CDR3 bases: TGCGCCAGCAGCTTGGCGGCTAGCGGGGGGGCAGGAGGTTACAATGAGCAGTTCTTC.

This clone occurred once. This chain connects TRBV5-1 to TRBJ1-1; TRBD1 agrees at 7 bases. This CDR3 comprises 14 residues. V shed 0 bases, J shed 5 bases, and the junction held 4 bases outside the gene matches. Germline lookup yields CDR1 SGHRS and CDR2 YFSETQ. CDR3: CASSLVQGETEAFF. The CDR3 coding sequence is TGCGCCAGCAGCTTGGTTCAGGGGGAAACTGAAGCTTTCTTT.